Only a few counts were recorded for the clone carrying this T cell receptor (beta chain). This record comes from a study of blood T cell repertoires in COVID-19. Study information: Italy, Spain and the United States were the sources of the convalescent and acute COVID-19 samples. Nucleic acid was either cDNA or gDNA, and it came from T cells, B-cell-depleted T cells, or PBMCs.

The Seattle patients, enrolled during active infection, were followed longitudinally. Original methodology: By means of reference gene primer amplification, nucleated cell counts were estimated. The protocol was immunoSEQ multiplex PCR, while the TCRdb copy is restricted to in-frame clones and leaves out a portion. V, J and clone size are those of that table, while D and trimming were read from the DNA. Of approximately 290,000 clones listed, about four fifths were seen once; the top ten hold 15% to 19%. This CDR3 is built from 12 residues. Germline V lookup: CDR1 SNHLY, CDR2 FYNNEI. V was clipped by 5 bases and J by 6 bases, with 8 bases between them.

Specimen: peripheral blood. The receptor comes from an older person with COVID-19, enrolled during active disease. V and J are TRBV2 and TRBJ1-5; weak D call: TRBD1 (6 bases). CDR3 loop: CASSPGAQPQHF. CDR3 bases: TGTGCCAGCAGTCCAGGGGCTCAGCCCCAGCATTTT. Filled out from reference TRBV2 and TRBJ1-5, the complete variable domain reads EPEVTQTPSHQVTQMGQEVILRCVPISNHLYFYWYRQILGQKVEFLVSFYNNEISEKSEIFDDQFSVERPDGSNFTLKIRSTKLEDSAMYFCASSPGAQPQHFGDGTRLSIL.